This TCR beta chain was sequenced during a study of type 1 regulatory T cells (dated by TCRdb to the early 2020s). Regarding the complete study: An in vitro protocol by which a Tr1-enriched, alloantigen-specific CD4 T cell product named T-allo10 was generated was characterized in the study. T-allo10 was under clinical evaluation in patients with hematological malignancies receiving allogeneic hematopoietic stem cell transplantation.

The sequencer listed for this sample is Illumina MiSeq. TCRdb trimmed the raw reads at Q25, called clones with MiXCR and kept productive beta chains. Each CDR3 protein gets just one entry, which takes the most common genes and DNA from the rows behind it. The table for this sample lists tens of thousands of distinct CDR3 sequences; approximately 50% of them were counted only once. The biggest ten clones account for about 2% of the sample. Inclusive of the bounding cysteine and phenylalanine, the CDR3 is 15 residues long. Of the read, only the CDR3 DNA is kept; its 45 bases are in frame from base 1. Trimming removed 10 bases from V and 0 bases from J; the gene matches leave 9 bases unexplained. What the study reported, not specific to this receptor: Compared with non-Tr1 cells, Tr1 cells had a narrower TCR repertoire, and the study took this difference to reflect clonal expansion driven by alloantigen.

This clonotype appeared a few times. Its antigen has not been determined. No per-base quality is available; no much larger clone lies one base away. Sample: cultured non-Tr1 T cells, either the whole culture or a sorted T cell fraction (not recorded which). This sample's cell subset or site label indicates: non-Tr1 population from the T-allo10 product. The chain joins TRBV12-3 or TRBV12-4 to TRBJ2-3, with 8 junctional bases fitting TRBD2. The clonotype comes from a human donor in good health. The CDR3 reads CATRRRGGSTDTQYF. DNA sequence: TGTGCCACCCGCCGACGGGGGGGTAGCACAGATACGCAGTATTTT.